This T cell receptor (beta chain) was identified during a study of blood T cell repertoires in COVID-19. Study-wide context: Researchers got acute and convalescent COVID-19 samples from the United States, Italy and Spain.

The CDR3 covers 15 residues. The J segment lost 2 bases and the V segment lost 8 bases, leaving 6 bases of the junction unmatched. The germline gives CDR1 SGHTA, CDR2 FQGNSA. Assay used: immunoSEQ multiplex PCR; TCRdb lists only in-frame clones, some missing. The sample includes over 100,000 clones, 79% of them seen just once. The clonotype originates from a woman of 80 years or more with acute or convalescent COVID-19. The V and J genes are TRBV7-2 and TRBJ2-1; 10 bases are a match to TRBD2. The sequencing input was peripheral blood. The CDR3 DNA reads TGTGCCAGCGTCGAGCGGGGGGGTACCTACAATGAGCAGTTCTTC. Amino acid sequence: CASVERGGTYNEQFF. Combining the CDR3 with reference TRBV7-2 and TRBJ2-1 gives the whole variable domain GAGVSQSPSNKVTEKGKDVELRCDPISGHTALYWYRQSLGQGLEFLIYFQGNSAPDKSGLPSDRFSAERTGGSVSTLTIQRTQQEDSAVYLCASVERGGTYNEQFFGPGTRLTVL.